These T cell receptor beta chains were read from a single sample in a study of blood T cell repertoires in COVID-19. Sequencing was performed with immunoSEQ multiplex PCR; in TCRdb, only in-frame clones are kept and a portion is missing. The sample yields about 50,000 clones, 85% to 90% seen once. Source material: peripheral blood. The origin of the receptors is a man aged 40-49 years with active COVID-19. Both conserved end residues are part of each CDR3. Each record gives: clone size, V gene, D gene, J gene, CDR3 protein, CDR3 DNA. The D gene is left open where the match is weak. Some rows have no size entry. The others give once, few or many, or a class for an expanded clone.

>.|TRBV20-1|.|TRBJ1-2
CSASASYGYTF
TGCAGTGCTAGCGCGTCTTATGGCTACACCTTC
>.|TRBV5-1|.|TRBJ2-7
CASSSGDGEYEQYF
TGCGCCAGCAGCTCGGGGGACGGGGAATACGAGCAGTACTTC
>.|TRBV27|TRBD2|TRBJ2-1
CASSLGTSGRAANEQFF
TGTGCCAGCAGTTTAGGGACTAGCGGGAGGGCGGCCAATGAGCAGTTCTTC
>.|TRBV6-5|TRBD1|TRBJ1-1
CASSSWTGGMNTEAFF
TGTGCCAGCAGTTCTTGGACAGGGGGCATGAACACTGAAGCTTTCTTT
>.|TRBV7-8|TRBD2|TRBJ2-3
CASSSVSGRASDTQYF
TGTGCCAGCAGCTCGGTTAGCGGGAGGGCCTCAGATACGCAGTATTTT
>.|TRBV5-6|TRBD1|TRBJ1-2
CASSLRTGFYGYTF
TGTGCCAGCAGCTTGCGGACAGGGTTTTATGGCTACACCTTC
>many|TRBV11-2|.|TRBJ2-6
CASSPRAGESSGANVLTF
TGTGCCAGCAGCCCACGAGCAGGGGAGAGCTCTGGGGCCAACGTCCTGACTTTC
>.|TRBV5-4|.|TRBJ1-2
CASSLGQSNYGYTF
TGTGCCAGCAGCTTGGGACAGTCTAACTATGGCTACACCTTC
>.|TRBV5-1|TRBD2|TRBJ2-7
CASSPPRSGATYEQYF
TGCGCCAGCAGCCCCCCCCGTAGCGGGGCAACCTACGAGCAGTACTTC
>.|TRBV7-7|.|TRBJ2-1
CASSLGPPLAGWNEQFF
TGTGCCAGCAGCTTAGGGCCCCCCCTGGCAGGGTGGAATGAGCAGTTCTTC
>.|TRBV4-1|.|TRBJ1-3
CASSFRAGGQISSGNTIYF
TGCGCCAGCAGCTTTCGAGCAGGCGGGCAGATCAGCTCTGGAAACACCATATATTTT
>.|TRBV5-1|.|TRBJ1-1
CASSLERGSAFF
TGCGCCAGCAGCTTGGAGAGGGGGTCGGCTTTCTTT
>.|TRBV5-1|.|TRBJ2-7
CASSLGAYEQYF
TGCGCCAGCAGCTTGGGAGCCTACGAGCAGTACTTC
>.|TRBV19|.|TRBJ1-4
CASSIDPPGSNEKLFF
TGTGCCAGTAGTATAGATCCCCCAGGATCTAATGAAAAACTGTTTTTT
>.|TRBV6-8|.|TRBJ2-5
CASSLQAKETQYF
TGTGCCAGCAGTTTACAGGCTAAAGAGACCCAGTACTTC
>few|TRBV28|.|TRBJ2-7
CASRLRAAGPVEEQYF
TGTGCCAGCAGACTCCGAGCTGCGGGGCCTGTAGAGGAGCAGTACTTC
>.|TRBV7-7|TRBD2|TRBJ2-1
CASSPRLAGEGGNNEQFF
TGTGCCAGCAGCCCCCGACTAGCGGGAGAGGGTGGTAACAATGAGCAGTTCTTC